The source of this T cell receptor beta chain is a study of Graves' ophthalmopathy and Graves' hyperthyroidism. RNA transcripts were the template, and TCR beta CDR3 regions were amplified from them. An opening RT-PCR round employed HTBI primers and preceded a second-round multiplex PCR. One entry per CDR3 protein, called by TCRdb with MiXCR from the multiplex PCR reads. The sample has hundreds of thousands of distinct CDR3 sequences, over 20% seen once. General study results and limits: A 13-signature model separated ophthalmopathy from stable hyperthyroidism, 85% to 90% sensitivity, about 81% specificity.

CDR1 and CDR2 (germline): MGHRA, YSYEKL. V shed 4 bases and J shed 3 bases, with 13 bases lying between them. CDR3 length: 14 residues. This clonotype was seen repeatedly, ten times or more. What it binds is unknown. The chain combines TRBV4-1 with TRBJ2-7, with D possibly being TRBD1 or TRBD2 (5 bases each). Sample: peripheral blood. The receptor was derived from a woman aged 18-30 years with stable Graves' hyperthyroidism. Some clones in this sample may be carry-over from other donors' samples. CDR3 residues: CASSLERGGYEQYF. Here the CDR3 DNA reads TGCGCCAGCAGCCTTGAGAGGGGCGGCTACGAGCAGTACTTC.